Sequencing of this T cell receptor (beta chain) was carried out in a study of glioma-infiltrating T cells. Study-wide findings and caveats: Gliomas, especially low-grade, showed above-expected tissue-blood divergence; non-neoplastic patients showed below. Tissue and blood shared very few CDR3 sequences.

For this clonotype: Its antigen is unidentified. The junction and the germline gene differ at one end; a read error may be behind it.

CDR1 and CDR2 (germline): MDHEN, SYDVKM. This CDR3 is built from 12 residues. TCR alpha and beta CDR3 regions were amplified from RNA using iRepertoire nested multiplex PCR. TCRdb redid the calling of the multiplex PCR reads with MiXCR, one entry per CDR3 protein. The data contain some 180,000 distinct CDR3 sequences, about 31% of them singletons. The sequencing input was glioma tissue, nonneoplastic brain tissue, or PBMCs (not recorded which). The rearrangement links TRBV28 to TRBJ1-1, with D hard to call. The clonotype was recovered from a human donor with low-grade glioma or glioblastoma, undergoing nonglioma brain surgery, or in good health (not recorded which). CDR3: CASSIRSTVAFF. Written as DNA, the CDR3 is TGTGCCAGCAGTATCAGGAGCACTGTAGCTTTCTTT.